This TCR beta chain was recovered during a study of blood T cell repertoires in COVID-19. About the research overall: Nucleic acid was either cDNA or gDNA, and it came from T cells, B-cell-depleted T cells, or PBMCs.

TCRdb's copy holds only in-frame clones and misses some; the assay was immunoSEQ multiplex PCR. The sample includes about 72,000 clones, around 86% of them seen just once. The germline V gene encodes CDR1 SEHNR and CDR2 FQNEAQ (reference sequence). This CDR3 is 16 amino acids long. The trim removed 3 bases at V and 4 bases at J, leaving 2 bases unmatched. This rearrangement joins TRBV7-9 to TRBJ2-1, with 14 bases lining up with TRBD2. The sequenced material came from peripheral blood. The TCR comes from a man in his 70s with active or convalescent COVID-19. Here the CDR3 reads CASSLGTSGGYNEQFF. The CDR3 nucleotides are TGTGCCAGCAGCTTGGGGACTAGCGGGGGTTACAATGAGCAGTTCTTC.